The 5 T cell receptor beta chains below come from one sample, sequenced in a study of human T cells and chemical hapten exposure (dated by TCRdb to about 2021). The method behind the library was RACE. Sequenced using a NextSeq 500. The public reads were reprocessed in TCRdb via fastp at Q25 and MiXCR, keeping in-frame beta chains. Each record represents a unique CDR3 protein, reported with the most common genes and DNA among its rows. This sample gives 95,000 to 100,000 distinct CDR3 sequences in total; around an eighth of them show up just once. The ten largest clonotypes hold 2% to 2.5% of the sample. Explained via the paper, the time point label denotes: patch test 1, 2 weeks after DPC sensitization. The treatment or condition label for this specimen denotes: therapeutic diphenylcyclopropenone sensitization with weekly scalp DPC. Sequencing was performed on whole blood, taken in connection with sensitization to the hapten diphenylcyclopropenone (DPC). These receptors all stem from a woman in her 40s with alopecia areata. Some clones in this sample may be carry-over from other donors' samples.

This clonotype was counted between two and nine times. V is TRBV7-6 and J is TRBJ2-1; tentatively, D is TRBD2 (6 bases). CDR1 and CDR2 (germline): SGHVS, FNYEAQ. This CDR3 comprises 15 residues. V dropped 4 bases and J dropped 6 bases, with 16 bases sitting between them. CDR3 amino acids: CASSSVVSGFNEQFF. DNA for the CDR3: TGTGCCAGCAGCTCCGTAGTAAGCGGGTTCAATGAGCAGTTCTTC.

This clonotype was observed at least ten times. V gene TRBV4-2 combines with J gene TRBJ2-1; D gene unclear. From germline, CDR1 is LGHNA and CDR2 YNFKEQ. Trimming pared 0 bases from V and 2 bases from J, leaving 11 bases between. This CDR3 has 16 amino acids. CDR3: CASSQDLSNPYNEQFF. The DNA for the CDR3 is TGTGCCAGCAGCCAAGATCTATCGAACCCCTACAATGAGCAGTTCTTC.

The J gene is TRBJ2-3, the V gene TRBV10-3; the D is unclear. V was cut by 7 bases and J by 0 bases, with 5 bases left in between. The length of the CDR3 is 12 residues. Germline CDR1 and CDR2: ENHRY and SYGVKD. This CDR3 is CAIIGSTDTQYF. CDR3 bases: TGTGCCATCATCGGGAGCACAGATACGCAGTATTTT.

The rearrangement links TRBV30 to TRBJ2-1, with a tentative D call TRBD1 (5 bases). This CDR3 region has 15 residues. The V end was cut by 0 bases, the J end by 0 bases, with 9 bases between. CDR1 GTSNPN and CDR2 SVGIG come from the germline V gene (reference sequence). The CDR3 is CAWSVQASSYNEQFF. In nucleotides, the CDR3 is TGTGCCTGGAGTGTACAGGCTAGCTCCTACAATGAGCAGTTCTTC.

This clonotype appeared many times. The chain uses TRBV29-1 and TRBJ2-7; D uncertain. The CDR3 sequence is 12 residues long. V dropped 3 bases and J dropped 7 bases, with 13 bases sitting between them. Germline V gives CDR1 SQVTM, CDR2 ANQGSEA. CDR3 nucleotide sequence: TGCAGCGTTGAGAACCAAGGCTGGGAGCAGTACTTC. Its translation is CSVENQGWEQYF.